Sequencing of this T cell receptor beta chain was carried out in a study of T cells in Graves' hyperthyroidism and ophthalmopathy. The ends were cut back, 6 bases at V and 3 bases at J, with 18 bases in the middle. The CDR3 is 16 amino acids. Per germline, CDR1 MDHEN and CDR2 SYDVKM. The study defined stable Graves' hyperthyroidism as no ophthalmopathy progression within 18 months. Each diagnosis was grounded in clinical symptoms, serum thyroxine and TRAb, thyroid ultrasound, and orbital computed tomography. Roughly 9.1 ml of fresh peripheral blood supplied the PBMCs. RNA transcripts were the template for amplifying TCR beta CDR3 regions. HTBI primers were the set used in a first-round RT-PCR of the TCR CDR3. In TCRdb, the multiplex PCR reads were re-called with MiXCR into one record per CDR3 protein. The sample yields approximately 610,000 distinct CDR3 sequences, approximately 15% seen once. As concerns this clonotype: Antigen specificity is unknown.

Study results and limitations: The model made its ophthalmopathy prediction, and onset followed a median about 6 months later.

The sample was blood. The origin of this receptor is a woman between 18 and 30 years old with Graves' hyperthyroidism. The chain joins TRBV28 to TRBJ1-3; D possibly corresponds to TRBD1 (5 bases). CDR3 coding DNA: TGTGCCAGCAGCAAAAACCCGGGCCAGGGTGGAAACACCATATATTTT. It is translated as CASSKNPGQGGNTIYF.